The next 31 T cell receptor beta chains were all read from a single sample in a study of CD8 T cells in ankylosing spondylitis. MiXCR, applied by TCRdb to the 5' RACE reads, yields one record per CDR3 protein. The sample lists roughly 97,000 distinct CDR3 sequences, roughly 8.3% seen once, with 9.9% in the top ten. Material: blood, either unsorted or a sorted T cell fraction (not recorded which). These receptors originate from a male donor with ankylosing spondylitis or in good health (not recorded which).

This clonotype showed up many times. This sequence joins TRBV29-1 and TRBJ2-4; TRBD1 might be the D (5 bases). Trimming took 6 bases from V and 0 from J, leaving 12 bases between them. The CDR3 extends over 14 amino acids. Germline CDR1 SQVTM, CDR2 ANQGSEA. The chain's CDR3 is CSVLGVLAKNIQYF. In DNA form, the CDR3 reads TGCAGCGTCTTAGGGGTTCTAGCCAAAAACATTCAGTACTTC.

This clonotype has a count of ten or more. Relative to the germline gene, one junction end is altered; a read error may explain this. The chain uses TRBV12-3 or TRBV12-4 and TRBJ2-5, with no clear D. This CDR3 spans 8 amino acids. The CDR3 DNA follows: TGCGGATTCGAGACCCAGTACTTC. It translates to CGFETQYF.

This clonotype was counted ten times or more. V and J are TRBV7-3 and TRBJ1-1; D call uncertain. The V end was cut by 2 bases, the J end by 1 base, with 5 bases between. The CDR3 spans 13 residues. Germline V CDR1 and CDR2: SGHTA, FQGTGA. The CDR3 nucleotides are TGTGCCAGCAGCTTACGACGGAACACTGAAGCTTTCTTT. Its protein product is CASSLRRNTEAFF.

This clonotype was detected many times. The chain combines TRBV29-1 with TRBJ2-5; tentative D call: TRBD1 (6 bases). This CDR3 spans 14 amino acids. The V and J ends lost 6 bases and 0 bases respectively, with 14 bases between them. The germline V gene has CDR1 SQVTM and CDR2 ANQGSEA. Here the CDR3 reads CSVRDTMYQETQYF. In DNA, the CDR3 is TGCAGCGTCCGGGACACCATGTACCAAGAGACCCAGTACTTC.

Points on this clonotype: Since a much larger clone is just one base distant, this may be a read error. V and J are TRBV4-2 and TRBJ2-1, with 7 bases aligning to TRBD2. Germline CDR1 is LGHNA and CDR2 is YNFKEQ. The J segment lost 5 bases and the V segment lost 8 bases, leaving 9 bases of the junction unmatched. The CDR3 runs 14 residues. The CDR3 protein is CASGRGVADNEQFF. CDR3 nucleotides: TGTGCCAGCGGCCGGGGGGTAGCGGACAATGAGCAGTTCTTC.

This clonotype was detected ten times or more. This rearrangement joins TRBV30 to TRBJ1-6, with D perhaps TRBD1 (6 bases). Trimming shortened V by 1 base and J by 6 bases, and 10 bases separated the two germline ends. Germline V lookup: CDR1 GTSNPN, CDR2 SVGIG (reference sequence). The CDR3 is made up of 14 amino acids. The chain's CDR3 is CAWSGTATNSPLHF. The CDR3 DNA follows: TGTGCCTGGAGTGGGACAGCTACTAATTCACCCCTCCACTTT.

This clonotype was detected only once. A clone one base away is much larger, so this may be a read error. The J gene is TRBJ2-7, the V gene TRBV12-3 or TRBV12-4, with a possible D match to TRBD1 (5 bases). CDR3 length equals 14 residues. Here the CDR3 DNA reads TGTGTCAGCAGCCGCCGACAGTTGTTCTACGAGCAGTACTTC. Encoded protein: CVSSRRQLFYEQYF.

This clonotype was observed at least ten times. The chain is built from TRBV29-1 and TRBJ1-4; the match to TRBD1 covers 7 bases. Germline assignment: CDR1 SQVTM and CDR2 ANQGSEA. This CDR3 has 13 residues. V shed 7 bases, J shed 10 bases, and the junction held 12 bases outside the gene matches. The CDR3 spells CSALRVPGGKLFF. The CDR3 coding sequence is TGCAGCGCCTTACGGGTGCCAGGGGGAAAACTGTTTTTT. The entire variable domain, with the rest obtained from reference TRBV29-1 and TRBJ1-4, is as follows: SAVISQKPSRDICQRGTSLTIQCQVDSQVTMMFWYRQQPGQSLTLIATANQGSEATYESGFVIDKFPISRPNLTFSTLTVSNMSPEDSSIYLCSALRVPGGKLFFGSGTQLSVL.

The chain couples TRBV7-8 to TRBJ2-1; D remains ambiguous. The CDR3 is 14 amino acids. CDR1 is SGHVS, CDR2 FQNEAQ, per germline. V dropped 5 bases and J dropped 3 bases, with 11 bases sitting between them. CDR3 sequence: CASSPRRLYNEQFF. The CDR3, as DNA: TGTGCCAGCAGCCCCAGAAGGCTCTACAATGAGCAGTTCTTC. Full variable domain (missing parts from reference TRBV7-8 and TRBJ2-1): GAGVSQSPRYKVAKRGQDVALRCDPISGHVSLFWYQQALGQGPEFLTYFQNEAQLDKSGLPSDRFFAERPEGSVSTLKIQRTQQEDSAVYLCASSPRRLYNEQFFGPGTRLTVL.

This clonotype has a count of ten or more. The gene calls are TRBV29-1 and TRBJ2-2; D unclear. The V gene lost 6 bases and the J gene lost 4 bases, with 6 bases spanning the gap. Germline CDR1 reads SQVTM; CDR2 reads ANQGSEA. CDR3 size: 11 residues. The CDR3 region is CSVEATGELFF. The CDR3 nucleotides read TGCAGCGTCGAGGCCACCGGGGAGCTGTTTTTT.

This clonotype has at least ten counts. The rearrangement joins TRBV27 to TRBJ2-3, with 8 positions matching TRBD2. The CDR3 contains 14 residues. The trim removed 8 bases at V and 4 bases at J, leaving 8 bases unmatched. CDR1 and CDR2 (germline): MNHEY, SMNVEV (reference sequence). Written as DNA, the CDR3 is TGTGCCAGCCTCGGGGGGGGGCCTTCAGATACGCAGTATTTT. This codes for CASLGGGPSDTQYF.

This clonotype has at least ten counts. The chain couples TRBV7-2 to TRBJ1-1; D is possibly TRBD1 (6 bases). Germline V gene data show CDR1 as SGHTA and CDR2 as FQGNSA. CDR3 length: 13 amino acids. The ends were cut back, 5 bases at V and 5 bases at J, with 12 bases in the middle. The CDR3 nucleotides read TGTGCCAGCAGCCCACAGGGATGGACTGAAGCTTTCTTT. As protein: CASSPQGWTEAFF. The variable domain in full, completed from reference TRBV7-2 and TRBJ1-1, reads GAGVSQSPSNKVTEKGKDVELRCDPISGHTALYWYRQSLGQGLEFLIYFQGNSAPDKSGLPSDRFSAERTGGSVSTLTIQRTQQEDSAVYLCASSPQGWTEAFFGQGTRLTVV.

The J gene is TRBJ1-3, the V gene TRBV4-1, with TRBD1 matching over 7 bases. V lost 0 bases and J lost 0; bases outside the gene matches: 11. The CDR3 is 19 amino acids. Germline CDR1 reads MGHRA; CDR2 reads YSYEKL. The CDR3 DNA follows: TGCGCCAGCAGCCAAGACCCCAGACAGGGTCGAAGCTCTGGAAACACCATATATTTT. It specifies CASSQDPRQGRSSGNTIYF.

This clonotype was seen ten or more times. Written as DNA, the CDR3 is TGCAGTGCTAGCAGTCCTGGGGCAGGGTGGAGTGGGGACGAGCAGTACTTC. Protein product: CSASSPGAGWSGDEQYF. The gene calls are TRBV20-1 and TRBJ2-7; D is perhaps TRBD1 (5 bases). Trimming shortened V by 3 bases and J by 5 bases, and 26 bases separated the two germline ends. The CDR3 consists of 17 residues. Germline V gene lookup returns CDR1 DFQATT and CDR2 SNEGSKA (reference sequence).

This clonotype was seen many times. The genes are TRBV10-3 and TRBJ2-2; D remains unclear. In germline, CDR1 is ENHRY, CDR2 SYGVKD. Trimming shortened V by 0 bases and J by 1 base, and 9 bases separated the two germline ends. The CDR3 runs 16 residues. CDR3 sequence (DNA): TGTGCCATCAGTGAGTCGCGGCAGGAGAACACCGGGGAGCTGTTTTTT. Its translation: CAISESRQENTGELFF.

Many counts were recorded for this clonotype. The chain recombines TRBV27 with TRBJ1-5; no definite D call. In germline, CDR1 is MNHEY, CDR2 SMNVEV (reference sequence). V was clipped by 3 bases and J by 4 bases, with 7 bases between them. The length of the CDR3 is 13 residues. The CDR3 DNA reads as TGTGCCAGCAGTTTGGTAGTAAATCAGCCCCAGCATTTT. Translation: CASSLVVNQPQHF.

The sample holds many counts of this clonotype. The CDR3 DNA follows: TGTGCCAGCAGTTCGTTGACAGGGAGTGGCTACACCTTC. Amino acids: CASSSLTGSGYTF. The rearrangement uses TRBV12-3 or TRBV12-4 and TRBJ1-2, with TRBD1 matching 7 bases. This CDR3 comprises 13 residues. V shed 4 bases and J 7 bases; nucleotides not matched to a gene: 6.

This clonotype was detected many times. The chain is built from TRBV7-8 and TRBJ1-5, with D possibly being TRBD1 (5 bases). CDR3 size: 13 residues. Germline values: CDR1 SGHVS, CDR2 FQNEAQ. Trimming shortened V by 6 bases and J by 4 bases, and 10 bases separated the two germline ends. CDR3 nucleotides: TGTGCCAGCAGTTCGCGGGGGAATCAGCCCCAGCATTTT. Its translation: CASSSRGNQPQHF.

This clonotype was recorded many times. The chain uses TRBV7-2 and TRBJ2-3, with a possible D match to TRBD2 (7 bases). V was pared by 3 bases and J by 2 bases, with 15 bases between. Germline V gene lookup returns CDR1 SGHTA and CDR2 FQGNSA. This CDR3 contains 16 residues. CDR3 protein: CASSLGVGGPTDTQYF. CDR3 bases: TGTGCCAGCAGCTTGGGGGTGGGGGGGCCCACAGATACGCAGTATTTT.

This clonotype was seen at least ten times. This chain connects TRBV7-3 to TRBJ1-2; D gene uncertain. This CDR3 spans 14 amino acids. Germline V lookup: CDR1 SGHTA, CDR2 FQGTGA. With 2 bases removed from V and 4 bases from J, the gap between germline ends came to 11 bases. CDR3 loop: CASSLEPSVYGYTF. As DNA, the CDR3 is TGTGCCAGCAGCTTAGAACCCAGCGTCTATGGCTACACCTTC. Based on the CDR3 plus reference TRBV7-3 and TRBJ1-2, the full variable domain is GAGVSQTPSNKVTEKGKYVELRCDPISGHTALYWYRQSLGQGPEFLIYFQGTGAADDSGLPNDRFFAVRPEGSVSTLKIQRTERGDSAVYLCASSLEPSVYGYTFGSGTRLTVV.

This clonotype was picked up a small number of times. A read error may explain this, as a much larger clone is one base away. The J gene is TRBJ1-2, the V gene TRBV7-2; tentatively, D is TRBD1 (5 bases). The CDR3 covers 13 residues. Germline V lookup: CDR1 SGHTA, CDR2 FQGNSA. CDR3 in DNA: TGTGCCAGCACTTTGACAGTGAACTATGACTACACCTTC. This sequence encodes CASTLTVNYDYTF.

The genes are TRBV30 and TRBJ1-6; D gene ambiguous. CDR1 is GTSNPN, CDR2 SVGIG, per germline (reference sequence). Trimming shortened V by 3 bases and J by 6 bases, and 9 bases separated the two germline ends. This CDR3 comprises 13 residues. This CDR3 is CAWRASLNSPLHF. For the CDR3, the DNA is TGTGCCTGGAGGGCGAGCCTTAATTCACCCCTCCACTTT. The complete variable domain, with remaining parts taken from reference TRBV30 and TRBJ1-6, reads SQTIHQWPATLVQPVGSPLSLECTVEGTSNPNLYWYRQAAGRGLQLLFYSVGIGQISSEVPQNLSASRPQDRQFILSSKKLLLSDSGFYLCAWRASLNSPLHFGNGTRLTVT.

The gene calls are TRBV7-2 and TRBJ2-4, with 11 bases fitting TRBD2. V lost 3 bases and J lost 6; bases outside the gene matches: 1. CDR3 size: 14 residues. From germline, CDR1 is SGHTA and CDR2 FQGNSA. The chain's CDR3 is CASSFLAGGNIQYF. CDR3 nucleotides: TGTGCCAGCAGCTTTCTAGCGGGGGGAAACATTCAGTACTTC.

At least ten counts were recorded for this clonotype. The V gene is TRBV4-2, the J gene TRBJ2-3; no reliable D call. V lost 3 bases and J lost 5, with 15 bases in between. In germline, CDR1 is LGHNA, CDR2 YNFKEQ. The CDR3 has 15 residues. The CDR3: CASSHEGTEGDTQYF. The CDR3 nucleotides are TGTGCCAGCAGCCACGAAGGTACCGAAGGAGATACGCAGTATTTT.

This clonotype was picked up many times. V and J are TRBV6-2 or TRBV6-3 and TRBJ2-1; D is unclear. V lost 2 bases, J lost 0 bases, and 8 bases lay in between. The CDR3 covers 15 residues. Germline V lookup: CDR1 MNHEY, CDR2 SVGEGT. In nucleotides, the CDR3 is TGTGCCAGCAGTTACCGGACCAGCTCCTACAATGAGCAGTTCTTC. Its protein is CASSYRTSSYNEQFF.

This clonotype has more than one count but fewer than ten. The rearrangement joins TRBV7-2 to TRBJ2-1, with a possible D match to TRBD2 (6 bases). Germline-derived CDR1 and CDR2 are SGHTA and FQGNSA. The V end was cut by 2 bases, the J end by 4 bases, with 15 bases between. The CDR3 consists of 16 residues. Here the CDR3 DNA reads TGTGCCAGCAGCTTAAGGGAGGCGCCCCCTTACAATGAGCAGTTCTTC. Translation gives CASSLREAPPYNEQFF. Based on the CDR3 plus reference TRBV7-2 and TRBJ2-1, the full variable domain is GAGVSQSPSNKVTEKGKDVELRCDPISGHTALYWYRQSLGQGLEFLIYFQGNSAPDKSGLPSDRFSAERTGGSVSTLTIQRTQQEDSAVYLCASSLREAPPYNEQFFGPGTRLTVL.

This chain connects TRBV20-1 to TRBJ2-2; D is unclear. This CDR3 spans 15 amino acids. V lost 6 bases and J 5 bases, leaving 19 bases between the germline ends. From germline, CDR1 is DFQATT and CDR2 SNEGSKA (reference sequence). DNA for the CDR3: TGCAGTGCCCCCCCCCGGGCAGGAGCGACCGGGGAGCTGTTTTTT. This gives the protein CSAPPRAGATGELFF.

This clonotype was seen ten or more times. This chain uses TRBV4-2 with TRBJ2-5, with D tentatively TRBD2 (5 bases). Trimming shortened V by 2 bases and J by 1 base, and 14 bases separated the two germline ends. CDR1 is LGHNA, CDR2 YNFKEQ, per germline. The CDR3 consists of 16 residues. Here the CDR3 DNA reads TGTGCCAGCAGCCAACTCCACGCCAGCGGCCAAGAGACCCAGTACTTC. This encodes CASSQLHASGQETQYF.

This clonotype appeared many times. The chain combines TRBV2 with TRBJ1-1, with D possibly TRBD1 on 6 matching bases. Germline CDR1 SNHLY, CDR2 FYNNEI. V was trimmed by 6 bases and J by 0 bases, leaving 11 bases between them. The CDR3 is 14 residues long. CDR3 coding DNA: TGTGCCAGCAGGTACAGGGACCTGAACACTGAAGCTTTCTTT. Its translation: CASRYRDLNTEAFF.

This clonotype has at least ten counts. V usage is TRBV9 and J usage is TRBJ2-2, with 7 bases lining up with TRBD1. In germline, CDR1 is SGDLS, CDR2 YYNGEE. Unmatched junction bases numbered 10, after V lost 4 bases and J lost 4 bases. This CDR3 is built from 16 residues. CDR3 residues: CASSPRTGPGTGELFF. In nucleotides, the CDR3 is TGTGCCAGCAGCCCGCGGACAGGTCCGGGCACCGGGGAGCTGTTTTTT.

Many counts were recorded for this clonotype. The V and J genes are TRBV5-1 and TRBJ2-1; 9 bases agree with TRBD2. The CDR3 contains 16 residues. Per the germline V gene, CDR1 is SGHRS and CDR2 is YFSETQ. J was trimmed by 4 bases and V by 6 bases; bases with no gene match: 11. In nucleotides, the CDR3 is TGCGCCAGCACTACTTCTCGACTAGCGGTTTACAATGAGCAGTTCTTC. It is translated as CASTTSRLAVYNEQFF.